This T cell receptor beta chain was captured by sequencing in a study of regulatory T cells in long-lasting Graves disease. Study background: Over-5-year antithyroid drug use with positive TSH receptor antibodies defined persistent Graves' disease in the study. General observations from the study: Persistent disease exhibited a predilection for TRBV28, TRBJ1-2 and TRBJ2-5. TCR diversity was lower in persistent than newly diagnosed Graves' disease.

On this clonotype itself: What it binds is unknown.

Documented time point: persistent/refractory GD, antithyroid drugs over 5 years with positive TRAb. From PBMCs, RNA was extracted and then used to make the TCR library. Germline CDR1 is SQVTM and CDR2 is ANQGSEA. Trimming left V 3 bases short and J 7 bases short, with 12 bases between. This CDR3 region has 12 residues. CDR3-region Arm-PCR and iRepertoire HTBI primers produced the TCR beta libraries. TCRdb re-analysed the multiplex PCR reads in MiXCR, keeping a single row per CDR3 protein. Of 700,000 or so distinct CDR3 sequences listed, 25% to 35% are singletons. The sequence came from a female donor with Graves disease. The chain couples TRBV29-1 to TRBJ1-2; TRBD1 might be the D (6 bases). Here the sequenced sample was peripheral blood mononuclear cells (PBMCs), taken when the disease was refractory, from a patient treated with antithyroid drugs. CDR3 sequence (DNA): TGCAGCGTTGATAGTGGGGGGCTTGGCTACACCTTC. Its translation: CSVDSGGLGYTF.